This T cell receptor (beta chain) was captured by sequencing in a study of blood T cell repertoires in COVID-19. Germline lookup yields CDR1 LGHDT and CDR2 YNNKEL (reference sequence). The ends were cut back, 1 base at V and 7 bases at J, with 11 bases in the middle. This CDR3 region has 15 residues. Using immunoSEQ multiplex PCR, the repertoire was profiled, and TCRdb retains in-frame clones only, with some absent. Of 150,000 to 200,000 clones listed, roughly 82% are singletons. The chain combines TRBV3-1 (or the pseudogene TRBV3-2) with TRBJ2-6; tentative D call: TRBD1 (6 bases). This TCR came from a man aged 50 to 60 who had recovered from COVID-19. Sequencing input: PBMCs or T cells enriched from blood (not recorded which). The CDR3 is CASSQVNGGANVLTF. The CDR3, as DNA: TGTGCCAGCAGCCAAGTAAATGGGGGCGCCAACGTCCTGACTTTC.